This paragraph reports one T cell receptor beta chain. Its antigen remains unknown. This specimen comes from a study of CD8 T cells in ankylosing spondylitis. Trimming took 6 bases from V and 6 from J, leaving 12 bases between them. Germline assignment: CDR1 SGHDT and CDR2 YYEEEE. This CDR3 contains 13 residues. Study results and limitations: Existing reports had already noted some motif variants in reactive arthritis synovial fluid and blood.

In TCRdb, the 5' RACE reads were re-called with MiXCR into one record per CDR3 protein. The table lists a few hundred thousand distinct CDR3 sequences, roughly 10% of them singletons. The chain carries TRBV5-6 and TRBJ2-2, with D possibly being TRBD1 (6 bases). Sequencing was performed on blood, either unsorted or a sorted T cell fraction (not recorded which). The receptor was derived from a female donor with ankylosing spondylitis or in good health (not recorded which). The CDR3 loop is CASTSQGSGELFF. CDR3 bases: TGTGCCAGCACCTCGCAGGGGTCCGGGGAGCTGTTTTTT.